Following are 8 T cell receptor beta chains from one sample sequenced in a study of blood T cell repertoires in COVID-19 (dated by TCRdb to 2018 to 2020). Library generation was performed with the immunoSEQ multiplex PCR assay. Held by TCRdb, this immuneACCESS table contains in-frame sequences only and omits some clones. Under half of the omission traces to an unresolved V gene where checked; the cause of the rest is unknown. The sample records some 290,000 clones, less than 90% of which are singletons. In total, the top ten clones hold 10% to 15% of the sample. Sequencing used peripheral blood. These receptors originate from a woman under 40 with COVID-19, enrolled during active disease.

In its sample, this clone was seen once. The chain uses TRBV13 and TRBJ2-5; the D gene is possibly TRBD2 (7 bases). Trimming left V 4 bases short and J 1 base short, with 10 bases between. Germline V gene lookup returns CDR1 PRHDT and CDR2 FYEKMQ (reference sequence). The CDR3 covers 14 residues. CDR3: CASSSRGAQETQYF. In nucleotides, the CDR3 is TGTGCCAGCAGCTCACGGGGGGCCCAAGAGACCCAGTACTTC.

The chain couples TRBV18 to TRBJ2-7; possibly TRBD2 for D (6 bases). The germline V and J ends were trimmed by 7 bases and 3 bases, with 22 bases remaining between them. This CDR3 contains 16 residues. Per germline, CDR1 KGHSH and CDR2 LQKENI. The CDR3 loop is CASYPTVGGAVYEQYF. The CDR3 bases are TGTGCCAGCTACCCGACTGTTGGCGGGGCGGTCTACGAGCAGTACTTC.

This clone has a single count. J is TRBJ2-1 and V is TRBV2; 9 nucleotides agree with TRBD2. The trim removed 3 bases at V and 11 bases at J, leaving 11 bases unmatched. Germline V gene sequence: CDR1 SNHLY, CDR2 FYNNEI. This CDR3 comprises 15 residues. CDR3 bases: TGTGCCAGCAGTGACGTCCTAGCGGGGTCGGAAAAGCAGTTCTTC. Its protein product is CASSDVLAGSEKQFF. Full variable domain (rest looked up from reference TRBV2 and TRBJ2-1): EPEVTQTPSHQVTQMGQEVILRCVPISNHLYFYWYRQILGQKVEFLVSFYNNEISEKSEIFDDQFSVERPDGSNFTLKIRSTKLEDSAMYFCASSDVLAGSEKQFFGPGTRLTVL.

This clone is a singleton in its sample. The chain joins TRBV5-1 to TRBJ2-1; D may be TRBD2 (6 bases). Germline values: CDR1 SGHRS, CDR2 YFSETQ. Trimming removed 1 base at V and 3 bases at J, with 14 bases between. The CDR3 runs 16 residues. The CDR3 nucleotides are TGCGCCAGCAGCTTGACTGGGGGAGGAAGCTACAATGAGCAGTTCTTC. The encoded protein is CASSLTGGGSYNEQFF.

The V call is TRBV5-6, the J call TRBJ2-7, with 7 bases lining up with TRBD1. The CDR3 is made up of 14 amino acids. Germline V lookup: CDR1 SGHDT, CDR2 YYEEEE. V lost 3 bases to trimming and J lost 2 bases; unmatched junction nucleotides: 5. The CDR3 sequence: CASSSYRGTYEQYF. DNA for the CDR3: TGTGCCAGCAGCTCCTACAGGGGCACCTACGAGCAGTACTTC.

V usage is TRBV7-9 and J usage is TRBJ2-2, with 7 bases matching TRBD1. V was clipped by 2 bases and J by 4 bases; unmatched bases: 4. The CDR3 covers 15 residues. Germline V gene lookup returns CDR1 SEHNR and CDR2 FQNEAQ (reference sequence). The CDR3 DNA sequence: TGTGCCAGCAGCTTAATAAGGGGGCCCACCGGGGAGCTGTTTTTT. This sequence encodes CASSLIRGPTGELFF.

This chain connects TRBV19 to TRBJ1-1; D is perhaps TRBD1 (5 bases). V was clipped by 8 bases and J by 5 bases, with 18 bases between them. Germline CDR1 is LNHDA and CDR2 is SQIVND (reference sequence). The CDR3 totals 14 residues. CDR3 nucleotide sequence: TGTGCCAGTGGGCAGGGAGGTGGGGCGACTGAAGCTTTCTTT. Translated: CASGQGGGATEAFF.

The gene calls are TRBV2 and TRBJ1-5; TRBD1 agrees at 7 bases. The CDR3 covers 15 residues. The germline gives CDR1 SNHLY, CDR2 FYNNEI. J gave up 6 bases and V 2 bases, and 7 bases lay outside the gene matches. The DNA for the CDR3 is TGTGCCAGCAGTGAATTAGAGACAGGGCGTCAGCCCCAGCATTTT. It yields the protein CASSELETGRQPQHF.